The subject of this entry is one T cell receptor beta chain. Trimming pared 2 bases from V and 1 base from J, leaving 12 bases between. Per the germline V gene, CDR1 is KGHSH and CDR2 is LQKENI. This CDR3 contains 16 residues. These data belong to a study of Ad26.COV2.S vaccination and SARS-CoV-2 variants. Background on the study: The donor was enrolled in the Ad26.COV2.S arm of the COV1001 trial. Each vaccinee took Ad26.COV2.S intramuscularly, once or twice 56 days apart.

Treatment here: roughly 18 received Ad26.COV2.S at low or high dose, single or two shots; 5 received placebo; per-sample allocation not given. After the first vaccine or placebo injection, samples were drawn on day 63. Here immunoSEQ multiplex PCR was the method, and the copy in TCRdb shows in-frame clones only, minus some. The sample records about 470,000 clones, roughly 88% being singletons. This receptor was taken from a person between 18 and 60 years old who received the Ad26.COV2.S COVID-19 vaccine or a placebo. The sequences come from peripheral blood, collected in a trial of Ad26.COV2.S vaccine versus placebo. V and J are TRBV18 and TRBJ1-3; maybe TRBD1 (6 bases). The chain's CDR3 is CASSPFGQGSGNTIYF. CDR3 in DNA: TGTGCCAGCTCACCATTCGGCCAGGGGTCTGGAAACACCATATATTTT.